Below, one TCR beta chain is given with its context. This clonotype was found a few times. It lacks a known antigen. Base-call qualities are not available, and no considerably larger clone is one nucleotide away. This specimen comes from a study of CD8 T cells in ankylosing spondylitis (dated 2017 in TCRdb). Notes on the research overall: T cell receptor beta repertoires were profiled in healthy donors and ankylosing spondylitis patients so that disease-linked TCR variants could be found. In total, the full study cohort was made up of some 110 healthy donors and more than 20 ankylosing spondylitis patients. Peripheral blood was sampled, and synovial fluid was additionally collected from ankylosing spondylitis patients.

The research as a whole found: Significant enrichment of the disease-linked clones was reported in matched synovial fluid samples from ankylosing spondylitis patients. Some motif variants had previously been reported in the synovial fluid and blood of reactive arthritis patients, which suggests shared mechanisms of disease initiation. Blood from ankylosing spondylitis patients appeared to be characterized by a TCR beta motif composed of roughly 8 highly homologous amino acid variants. A CD8+ phenotype was shown by the disease-linked clones, which were found at relatively low frequencies in peripheral blood.

Sequencer: Illumina HiSeq 2500. TCR beta libraries were prepared by quantitative 5'-RACE with molecular barcodes. From the authors' description of their analysis: Disease-linked TCR variants were identified with a new computational method built on a probabilistic model of VDJ rearrangement. TCRdb cleaned the public reads at Q25 with fastp, built clones with MiXCR and kept in-frame beta chains. Entries are consolidated by CDR3 protein sequence, retaining the most common genes and DNA. Clone size and V and J calls follow TCRdb, not the original study. This sample gives 35,000 to 45,000 distinct CDR3 sequences in total; about 10% of them show up just once. The ten largest clonotypes hold about 1.4% of the sample. This TCR came from a male donor with ankylosing spondylitis or in good health (not recorded which). Sequenced sample: blood, either unsorted or a sorted T cell fraction (not recorded which).

The encoded CDR3 is CASSVEPVPGPGNTEAFF. The DNA sequence reads TGTGCCAGCAGCGTAGAGCCTGTTCCCGGCCCAGGGAACACTGAAGCTTTCTTT. This receptor chain uses TRBV9 and TRBJ1-1, with the D gene too uncertain to name. Trimming costs V 0 bases and J 1 base, and their ends lie 19 bases apart. CDR3 length: 18 amino acids, cysteine to phenylalanine. The read is trimmed to its CDR3 DNA, 54 bases read in frame from base 1. Sequences SGDLS (CDR1) and YYNGEE (CDR2) are obtained from the germline V gene.